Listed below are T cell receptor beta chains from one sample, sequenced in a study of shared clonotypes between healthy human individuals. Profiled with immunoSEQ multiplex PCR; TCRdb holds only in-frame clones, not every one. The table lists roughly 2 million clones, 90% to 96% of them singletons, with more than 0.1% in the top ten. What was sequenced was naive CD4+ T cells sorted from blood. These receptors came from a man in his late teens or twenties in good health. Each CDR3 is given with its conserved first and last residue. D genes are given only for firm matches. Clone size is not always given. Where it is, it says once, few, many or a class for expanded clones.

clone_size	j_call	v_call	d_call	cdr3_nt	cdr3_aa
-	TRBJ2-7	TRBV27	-	TGTGCCAGCGGTTACAGGAGCAGCTCCTACGAGCAGTACTTC	CASGYRSSSYEQYF
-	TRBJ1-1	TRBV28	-	TGTGCCAGCAGCCCGGTGAGGGGTTTGAACACTGAAGCTTTCTTT	CASSPVRGLNTEAFF
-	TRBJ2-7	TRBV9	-	TGTGCCAGCAGCGTAGGGGGTAGGAACGAGCAGTACTTC	CASSVGGRNEQYF
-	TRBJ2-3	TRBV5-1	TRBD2	TGCGCCAGCGGGGAGGGAGTGCCTCCGGATACGCAGTATTTT	CASGEGVPPDTQYF
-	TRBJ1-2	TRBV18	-	TGTGCCAGCTCACCTGGGGAGCGCTATGGCTACACCTTC	CASSPGERYGYTF
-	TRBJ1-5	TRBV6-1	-	TGTGCCAGCAGTGATCATAGGTGGGGTCAGCCCCAGCATTTT	CASSDHRWGQPQHF
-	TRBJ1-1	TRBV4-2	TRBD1	TGTGCCAGCAGCTCCCGGGACAGGGGTACTGAAGCTTTCTTT	CASSSRDRGTEAFF
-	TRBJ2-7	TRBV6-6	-	TGTGCCAGCAGCTTCGATCTCTACGAGCAGTACTTC	CASSFDLYEQYF
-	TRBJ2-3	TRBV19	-	TGTGCCAGTAAGAGCCGGCCGAGGGGGGTTACAGATACGCAGTATTTT	CASKSRPRGVTDTQYF
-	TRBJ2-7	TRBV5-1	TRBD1	TGCGCCAGCAGCCCAGCCGGGACAGGGCCCTACGAGCAGTACTTC	CASSPAGTGPYEQYF
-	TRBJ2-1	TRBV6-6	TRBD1	TGTGCCAGCAGCTGGGCTGGGACAGGGGTAGGTGAGCAGTTCTTC	CASSWAGTGVGEQFF
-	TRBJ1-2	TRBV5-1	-	TGCGCCAGCAGCGCCGGGACACCCAACTATGGCTACACCTTC	CASSAGTPNYGYTF
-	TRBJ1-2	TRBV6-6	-	TGTGCCAGCAGCCAAGGCAGGCCTATTCTCTATGGCTACACCTTC	CASSQGRPILYGYTF
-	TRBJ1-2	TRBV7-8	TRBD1	TGTGCCAGCAGCTTAGCCAGGGACAGGCCCCCCACCTTC	CASSLARDRPPTF
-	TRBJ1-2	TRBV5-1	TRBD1	TGCGCCAGCAGCCCTCCGAGGACAGGGGTTGGCGGCTACACCTTC	CASSPPRTGVGGYTF
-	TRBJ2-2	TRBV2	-	TGTGCCAGCAGTCTACAGGGTTTAGAGAACACCGGGGAGCTGTTTTTT	CASSLQGLENTGELFF
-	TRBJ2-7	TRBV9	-	TGTGCCAGCAGCGTAGCTCCGACGGAGTCCTACGAGCAGTACTTC	CASSVAPTESYEQYF
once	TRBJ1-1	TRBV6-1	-	TGTGCCAGCAGTGTACAGGGATTGGGTAACACTGAAGCTTTCTTT	CASSVQGLGNTEAFF
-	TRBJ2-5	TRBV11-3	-	TGTGCCAGCAGCTTAGGAGGCCAGGGAGAGACCCAGTACTTC	CASSLGGQGETQYF
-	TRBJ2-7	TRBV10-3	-	TGTGCCTCGGGGTCTGGGGGGCAGTCCTACGAGCAGTACTTC	CASGSGGQSYEQYF
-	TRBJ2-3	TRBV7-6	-	TGTGCCAGCAGCGCGCCTAGCACAGATACGCAGTATTTT	CASSAPSTDTQYF
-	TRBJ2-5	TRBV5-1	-	TGCGCCAGCAGCTTAGCCCGGGCCCGGGAGACCCAGTACTTC	CASSLARARETQYF
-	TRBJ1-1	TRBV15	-	TGTGCCACCAGCAGAGGTACAGGGATAGTAACTGAAGCTTTCTTT	CATSRGTGIVTEAFF
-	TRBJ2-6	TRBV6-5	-	TGTGCCAGCAGTTACTCACCGACTGGGGCCAACGTCCTGACTTTC	CASSYSPTGANVLTF
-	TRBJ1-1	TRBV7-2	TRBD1	TGTGCCAGCAGCTTATCCTGGGGAGACAGGGAAGGTGAAGCTTTCTTT	CASSLSWGDREGEAFF
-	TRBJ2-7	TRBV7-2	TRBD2	TGTGCCAGCAGCTTAGGAAGCGGGGGGTTCTACGAGCAGTACTTC	CASSLGSGGFYEQYF
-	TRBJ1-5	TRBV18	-	TGTGCCAGCTCACCAGCGACGCCGAACAGCAATCAGCCCCAGCATTTT	CASSPATPNSNQPQHF
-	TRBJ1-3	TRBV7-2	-	TGTGCCAGCAGCTCCACAGCCCAGTCGACCATATATTTT	CASSSTAQSTIYF
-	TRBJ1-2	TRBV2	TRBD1	TGTGCCAGCAGTTGGGACAGGGAAGGCTACACCTTC	CASSWDREGYTF
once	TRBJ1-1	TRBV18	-	TGTGCCAGCTCACGGACAGAGAACACTGAAGCTTTCTTT	CASSRTENTEAFF
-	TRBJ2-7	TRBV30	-	TGTGCCTGGAGTAGCAGGAGGTTCGACGAGCAGTACTTC	CAWSSRRFDEQYF
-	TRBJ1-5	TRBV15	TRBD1	TGTGCCACCAGCAGCAGACAGGGGTGGTCGGGTCAGCCCCAGCATTTT	CATSSRQGWSGQPQHF
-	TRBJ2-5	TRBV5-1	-	TGCGCCAGCAGCTTTAATGGGAAGGCCGCCCCTGGGACCCAGTACTTC	CASSFNGKAAPGTQYF
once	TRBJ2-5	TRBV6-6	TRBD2	TGTGCCAGCATCTCAAGCGGGGGCGGCGAGACCCGGTACTTC	CASISSGGGETRYF
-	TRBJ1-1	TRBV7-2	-	TGTGCCAGCAGCCCATACAGGAGGATGAACACTGAAGCTTTCTTT	CASSPYRRMNTEAFF
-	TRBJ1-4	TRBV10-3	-	TGTGCCATCAGTGAAAGTGCGTGGGCGGAAAAACTGTTTTTT	CAISESAWAEKLFF
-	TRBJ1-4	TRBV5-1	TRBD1	TGCGCCAGCAGCTTGGCTCCAGGGGGTGCAACTAATGAAAAACTGTTTTTT	CASSLAPGGATNEKLFF
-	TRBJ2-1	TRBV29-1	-	TGCAGCGTTGAAGGGGTTTGGCCGTCCTACAATGAGCAGTTCTTC	CSVEGVWPSYNEQFF
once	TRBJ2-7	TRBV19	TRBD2	TGTGCCAGTCGGCCCGCGGGAGGGCAGGAGCAGTACTTC	CASRPAGGQEQYF
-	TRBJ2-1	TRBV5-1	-	TGCGCCAGCAGCTTGGGGGACTCAACGCAGTTCTTC	CASSLGDSTQFF
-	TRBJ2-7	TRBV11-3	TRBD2	TGTGCCAGCAGCGTAGCCGGGACTAGGGAATACGAGCAGTACTTC	CASSVAGTREYEQYF
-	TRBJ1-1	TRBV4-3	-	TGCGCCAGCAGCCAAGACCGTACTGAAGCTTTCTTT	CASSQDRTEAFF
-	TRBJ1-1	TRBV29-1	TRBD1	TGCAGCGTGGACGGACAGGGAGGCACTGAAGCTTTCTTT	CSVDGQGGTEAFF
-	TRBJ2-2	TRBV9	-	TGTGCCAGCAGCGGCCGGGACCTCCAAACCGGGGAGCTGTTTTTT	CASSGRDLQTGELFF
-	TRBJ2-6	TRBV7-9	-	TGTGCCGGTTCGAGAGGCTCTGGGGCCAACGTCCTGACTTTC	CAGSRGSGANVLTF
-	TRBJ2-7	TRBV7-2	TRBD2	TGTGCCAGCAGCCCCCAGACTAGCGGTGGCTACGAGCAGTACTTC	CASSPQTSGGYEQYF
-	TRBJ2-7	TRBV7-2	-	TGTGCCAGCAGCCATTCTCTCCCGGCGACAGTGGCCTACGAGCAGTACTTC	CASSHSLPATVAYEQYF
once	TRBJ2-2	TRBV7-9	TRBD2	TGTGCCAGCAGCCACGGACTAGCGGGAGTTTCCGGGGAGCTGTTTTTT	CASSHGLAGVSGELFF
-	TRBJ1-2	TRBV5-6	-	TGTGCCAGCAATACTGGAGGCAGCCTCTATGGCTACACCTTC	CASNTGGSLYGYTF
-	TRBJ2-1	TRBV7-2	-	TGTGCCAGCAGCCGGAGTGGCTCCTACAATGAGCAGTTCTTC	CASSRSGSYNEQFF
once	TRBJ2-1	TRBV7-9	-	TGTGCCAGCAGCTTAGCGCAGGCCGGGGTACCGTACAATGAGCAGTTCTTC	CASSLAQAGVPYNEQFF
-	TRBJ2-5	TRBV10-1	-	TGCGCCAGCAGTGAGTTGGGCAGCCAAGAGACCCAGTACTTC	CASSELGSQETQYF
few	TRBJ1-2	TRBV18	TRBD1	TGTGCCAGCTCACCAGGGGGACAGACCCGTGGCTACACCTTC	CASSPGGQTRGYTF
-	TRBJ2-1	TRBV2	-	TGTGCCAGCACACTCTACAATGAGCAGTTCTTC	CASTLYNEQFF
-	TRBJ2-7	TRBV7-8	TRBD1	TGTGCCAGCAGCCGAGCCGGGACAGGGAGTTCCTACGAGCAGTACTTC	CASSRAGTGSSYEQYF
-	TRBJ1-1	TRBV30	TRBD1	TGTGCCTGGGCCCTTACAGGGGGAGGTTACCAAGCTTTCTTT	CAWALTGGGYQAFF